This TCR beta chain stems from a study of glioma-infiltrating T cells after dendritic cell vaccination. Points from the study as a whole: Complete blood and tumor specimen sets were limited to few patients.

Comments on this clone: Its antigen is unknown.

Amplification used 60 V beta primers and 13 J beta primers. The method was immunoSEQ multiplex PCR; TCRdb's version includes in-frame clones alone and lacks a portion of them. The table has around 10,000 clones, roughly 77% seen once. Time point in this sample: after dendritic cell vaccination, including at tumor progression/relapse. All glioblastoma patients lacked an isocitrate dehydrogenase mutation. The V gene lost 0 bases and the J gene lost 1 base, with 13 bases spanning the gap. The CDR3 has 16 amino acids. CDR1 is SGHDT and CDR2 is YYEEEE in the germline V gene. This receptor was identified in a human donor with glioblastoma. Sequencing used blood, obtained after dendritic cell vaccination. The V and J genes are TRBV5-6 and TRBJ1-1; possibly TRBD1 for D (5 bases). CDR3 coding DNA: TGTGCCAGCAGCTTGGCCAACGGGGGACCGAACACTGAAGCTTTCTTT. This sequence encodes CASSLANGGPNTEAFF.